These 30 T cell receptor beta chains came from one sample sequenced in a study of T cell responses to AZD1222 COVID-19 vaccine. Sequenced by immunoSEQ multiplex PCR; TCRdb stores in-frame clones only, minus some. The sample consists of some 130,000 clones, 80% to 95% of them appearing once. The specimen comprised peripheral blood, sampled on day 0 of AZD1222 vaccination. These receptor sequences come from an adult in good health.

The V call is TRBV13, the J call TRBJ2-7; no clear D gene. Between the trimmed V and J ends, which lost 2 bases and 1 base, there was a span of 9 bases. Germline V lookup: CDR1 PRHDT, CDR2 FYEKMQ (reference sequence). The CDR3 covers 14 residues. As DNA, the CDR3 is TGTGCCAGCAGCTTACCTCAGGCTTCCTACGAGCAGTACTTC. Translated: CASSLPQASYEQYF.

The chain links TRBV5-1 to TRBJ1-3; no definite D call. The CDR3 sequence is 11 residues long. With 5 bases removed from V and 3 bases from J, the gap between germline ends came to 3 bases. Germline V gene data show CDR1 as SGHRS and CDR2 as YFSETQ. CDR3 nucleotides: TGCGCCAGCAGGAGTGGAAACACCATATATTTT. It encodes CASRSGNTIYF.

The chain is built from TRBV28 and TRBJ1-5; tentatively, D is TRBD1 (5 bases). Per the germline V gene, CDR1 is MDHEN and CDR2 is SYDVKM. The CDR3 consists of 15 residues. Trimming cost V 3 bases and J 7 bases, with 16 bases left between them. The CDR3 loop reads CASSLRGIGEQPQHF. The DNA for the CDR3 is TGTGCCAGCAGTTTGAGGGGCATAGGAGAACAGCCCCAGCATTTT.

This chain joins TRBV7-2 and TRBJ2-3; tentatively, D is TRBD1 or TRBD2 (5 bases each). The CDR3 contains 15 residues. Germline assignment: CDR1 SGHTA and CDR2 FQGNSA. Trimming stripped 0 bases from V and 7 bases from J, with 14 bases between. As DNA, the CDR3 is TGTGCCAGCAGCTTAGCGGGGAACGGGGCCTATACGCAGTATTTT. It codes for CASSLAGNGAYTQYF.

This chain uses TRBV24-1 with TRBJ1-2, with D possibly being TRBD1 (6 bases). CDR1 is KGHDR, CDR2 SFDVKD, per germline. V was shortened by 1 base and J by 6 bases, with 8 bases between the two germline ends. The CDR3 loop spans 13 amino acids. CDR3 region: CATSDLGGNGYTF. CDR3 bases: TGTGCCACCAGTGATTTAGGGGGAAATGGCTACACCTTC.

On this clone itself: Other DNA sequences in this specimen translate into the identical CDR3. V gene TRBV12-3 or TRBV12-4 combines with J gene TRBJ1-5; D unresolved. V gave up 5 bases and J gave up 0 bases, with 5 bases separating them. This CDR3 is 13 amino acids long. CDR3 sequence: CASSRTSNQPQHF. The DNA for the CDR3 is TGTGCCAGCAGTAGGACTAGCAATCAGCCCCAGCATTTT.

The chain has TRBV24-1 and TRBJ1-2; D is perhaps TRBD1 (5 bases). V lost 3 bases and J 4 bases, leaving 8 bases between the germline ends. The CDR3 spans 13 residues. Germline V gene lookup returns CDR1 KGHDR and CDR2 SFDVKD. The DNA for the CDR3 is TGTGCCACCAGTGATCAAGGGACCTATGGCTACACCTTC. Translated, it gives CATSDQGTYGYTF.

V is TRBV7-9 and J is TRBJ1-1, with TRBD1 identical over 8 bases. V shed 3 bases, J shed 1 base, and the junction held 4 bases outside the gene matches. The CDR3 loop spans 15 amino acids. In germline, CDR1 is SEHNR, CDR2 FQNEAQ (reference sequence). This chain's CDR3 is CASSFGQGRNTEAFF. The CDR3 nucleotides read TGTGCCAGCAGCTTCGGACAGGGCCGGAACACTGAAGCTTTCTTT.

The rearrangement links TRBV27 to TRBJ2-2, with unresolved D. The CDR3 is made up of 13 amino acids. V lost 3 bases and J 4 bases, leaving 6 bases between the germline ends. Germline assignment: CDR1 MNHEY and CDR2 SMNVEV (reference sequence). The CDR3 nucleotides read TGTGCCAGCAGTTTTCGGCGCACCGGGGAGCTGTTTTTT. This encodes CASSFRRTGELFF.

This sequence joins TRBV27 and TRBJ2-3, with unresolved D. Germline V lookup: CDR1 MNHEY, CDR2 SMNVEV (reference sequence). This CDR3 is 15 amino acids long. Trimming shortened V by 8 bases and J by 2 bases, and 17 bases separated the two germline ends. DNA for the CDR3: TGTGCCAGCGGGATTGTTGCTCAGCACACAGATACGCAGTATTTT. This encodes CASGIVAQHTDTQYF.

The chain has TRBV21-1 and TRBJ2-7; the D call TRBD1 from the table was never checked on the DNA. TRBV21-1 is deemed a pseudogene. The CDR3 extends over 15 amino acids. CDR3 in DNA: TGTGCCAGCAGCAGAGACAGGCCCCGGCTCGGCGAGCAGTACTTC. Translated: CASSRDRPRLGEQYF.

The chain is built from TRBV9 and TRBJ2-7; 9 bases fit TRBD1. The CDR3 length is 18 residues. The germline V gene encodes CDR1 SGDLS and CDR2 YYNGEE. V lost 3 bases, J lost 0 bases, and 13 bases stayed unmatched. CDR3 amino acids: CASSEAPEQGAASYEQYF. The CDR3 DNA is TGTGCCAGCAGCGAGGCCCCTGAACAGGGGGCGGCCTCCTACGAGCAGTACTTC. Full variable domain (outside the CDR3, taken from reference TRBV9 and TRBJ2-7): DSGVTQTPKHLITATGQRVTLRCSPRSGDLSVYWYQQSLDQGLQFLIQYYNGEERAKGNILERFSAQQFPDLHSELNLSSLELGDSALYFCASSEAPEQGAASYEQYFGPGTRLTVT.

J is TRBJ1-4 and V is TRBV15, with D unclear. The germline V gene encodes CDR1 LNHNV and CDR2 YYDKDF (reference sequence). CDR3 size: 15 residues. The V and J ends lost 0 bases and 8 bases respectively, with 13 bases between them. The CDR3 loop reads CATSRDAGSGEKLFF. CDR3 nucleotide sequence: TGTGCCACCAGCAGAGACGCGGGCAGCGGAGAAAAACTGTTTTTT.

The chain links TRBV19 to TRBJ2-1; the D gene is possibly TRBD1 (8 bases). Trimming took 7 bases from V and 9 from J, leaving 25 bases between them. CDR1 and CDR2 (germline): LNHDA, SQIVND (reference sequence). The CDR3 consists of 16 residues. CDR3 region: CASTSPGQGGGGEQFF. The CDR3 coding sequence is TGTGCCAGTACCTCGCCCGGACAGGGAGGGGGCGGTGAGCAGTTCTTC.

The chain carries TRBV29-1 and TRBJ2-5; 7 nucleotides match TRBD2. From germline, CDR1 is SQVTM and CDR2 ANQGSEA. CDR3 length: 13 residues. After removal of 3 bases from V and 5 bases from J, the junction contained 6 bases not matched to a gene. CDR3 in amino acids: CSVDSPGGETQYF. DNA for the CDR3: TGCAGCGTTGACTCCCCCGGGGGGGAGACCCAGTACTTC. The full variable domain, in which reference TRBV29-1 and TRBJ2-5 provide the parts outside the CDR3, is SAVISQKPSRDICQRGTSLTIQCQVDSQVTMMFWYRQQPGQSLTLIATANQGSEATYESGFVIDKFPISRPNLTFSTLTVSNMSPEDSSIYLCSVDSPGGETQYFGPGTRLLVL.

This chain uses TRBV19 with TRBJ2-1; D is perhaps TRBD1 or TRBD2 (6 bases each). Trimming pared 2 bases from V and 10 bases from J, leaving 18 bases between. This CDR3 region has 15 residues. Germline V gene sequence: CDR1 LNHDA, CDR2 SQIVND (reference sequence). The CDR3 DNA is TGTGCCAGTAGTATAACCCCGCACGAGGGGGGAGAGCAGTTCTTC. This encodes CASSITPHEGGEQFF. The whole variable domain, remainder taken from reference TRBV19 and TRBJ2-1, is DGGITQSPKYLFRKEGQNVTLSCEQNLNHDAMYWYRQDPGQGLRLIYYSQIVNDFQKGDIAEGYSVSREKKESFPLTVTSAQKNPTAFYLCASSITPHEGGEQFFGPGTRLTVL.

The gene calls are TRBV18 and TRBJ2-4; a possible D gene is TRBD2 (5 bases). Trimming pared 6 bases from V and 1 base from J, leaving 19 bases between. CDR1 and CDR2 (germline): KGHSH, LQKENI. The CDR3 runs to 17 residues. CDR3 loop: CASSHPGVDWAKNIQYF. DNA for the CDR3: TGTGCCAGCTCGCACCCCGGGGTGGATTGGGCCAAAAACATTCAGTACTTC.

The chain uses TRBV27 and TRBJ1-2; no definite D call. Germline-derived CDR1 and CDR2 are MNHEY and SMNVEV (reference sequence). The CDR3 has 14 residues. Trimming took off 4 bases at V and 8 bases at J, with 17 bases between the two ends. This CDR3 reads CASSSAGPRGGYTF. The DNA of the CDR3 is TGTGCCAGCAGTTCGGCCGGGCCCCGTGGAGGCTACACCTTC.

The chain has TRBV19 and TRBJ1-3; D remains ambiguous. V was trimmed by 6 bases and J by 0 bases, leaving 12 bases between them. Germline V gene lookup returns CDR1 LNHDA and CDR2 SQIVND (reference sequence). This CDR3 contains 15 residues. The CDR3: CASRLKASSGNTIYF. The DNA for the CDR3 is TGTGCCAGTAGGCTAAAGGCCTCCTCTGGAAACACCATATATTTT.

This sequence joins TRBV23-1 and TRBJ1-1, with D possibly TRBD1 on 6 matching bases. TRBV23-1 is filed as an ORF, its function uncertain. The CDR3 totals 15 residues. The V and J ends lost 8 bases and 4 bases respectively, with 20 bases between them. For the CDR3, the DNA is TGCGCCAGCCGAAGGTTCCAGGGGCGCGCCACTGAAGCTTTCTTT. This codes for CASRRFQGRATEAFF.

This clone was seen a single time. V and J are TRBV7-2 and TRBJ1-3; D is uncertain. Germline V gene data show CDR1 as SGHTA and CDR2 as FQGNSA. The CDR3 loop spans 15 amino acids. V was shortened by 2 bases and J by 4 bases, with 12 bases between the two germline ends. The CDR3 loop reads CASSLMSSPGNTIYF. In nucleotides, the CDR3 is TGTGCCAGCAGCTTAATGTCATCGCCCGGAAACACCATATATTTT.

This chain uses TRBV6-5 with TRBJ1-1, with D hard to call. The germline V gene has CDR1 MNHEY and CDR2 SVGAGI. V lost 0 bases and J lost 0, with 8 bases in between. The length of the CDR3 is 15 residues. CDR3 DNA sequence: TGTGCCAGCAGTTACTCTCGAAGCCTGAACACTGAAGCTTTCTTT. This gives the protein CASSYSRSLNTEAFF.

The rearrangement links TRBV3-1 (or the pseudogene TRBV3-2) to TRBJ2-1; 10 bases line up with TRBD2. The germline gives CDR1 LGHDT, CDR2 YNNKEL (reference sequence). Trimming at V came to 0 bases and at J to 6 bases, leaving 8 bases not matched to a gene. The CDR3 extends over 17 amino acids. CDR3 nucleotide sequence: TGTGCCAGCAGCCAAGATCTAGGTCTAGCGGGAGTCAATGAGCAGTTCTTC. It specifies CASSQDLGLAGVNEQFF.

The chain combines TRBV6-5 with TRBJ2-7; 8 bases are shared with TRBD1. CDR1 is MNHEY, CDR2 SVGAGI, per germline. The CDR3 has 14 residues. J was trimmed by 4 bases and V by 0 bases; bases with no gene match: 2. CDR3 loop: CASSYSDRGYEQYF. The DNA for the CDR3 is TGTGCCAGCAGTTACTCCGACAGGGGTTACGAGCAGTACTTC.

This chain connects TRBV7-9 to TRBJ2-5; TRBD1 agrees at 8 bases. V lost 5 bases and J lost 5; bases outside the gene matches: 13. The CDR3 runs 16 residues. CDR1 is SEHNR and CDR2 is FQNEAQ in the germline V gene (reference sequence). CDR3 nucleotides: TGTGCCAGCAGCCCCCTTTGGCAGGGGGCGCGGGAGACCCAGTACTTC. Translating gives CASSPLWQGARETQYF.

The CDR3 DNA reads TGTGCCAGCAGCTTAGGTTCTAATGAGCAGTTCTTC. Its protein product is CASSLGSNEQFF. The chain employs TRBV11-1 and TRBJ2-1; D is ambiguous. The CDR3 has 12 residues. V lost 1 base and J 7 bases, leaving 5 bases between the germline ends. Per germline, CDR1 SGHAT and CDR2 FQDESV (reference sequence).

CDR3 nucleotides: TGTGCCAGCTCACCAGGGACAGGGTCCTACAATGAGCAGTTCTTC. Translated, it gives CASSPGTGSYNEQFF. The V gene is TRBV18, the J gene TRBJ2-1; TRBD1 matches at 9 bases. CDR1 and CDR2 from the germline V gene are KGHSH and LQKENI. This CDR3 region has 15 residues. The J segment lost 1 base and the V segment lost 2 bases, leaving 0 bases of the junction unmatched.

The J gene is TRBJ2-2, the V gene TRBV5-6; D is perhaps TRBD2 (7 bases). The germline gives CDR1 SGHDT, CDR2 YYEEEE. Trimming pared 0 bases from V and 6 bases from J, leaving 12 bases between. The CDR3 length is 15 residues. Here the CDR3 DNA reads TGTGCCAGCAGCTTGGTGGCGGGGGCCTCCGGGGAGCTGTTTTTT. The encoded protein is CASSLVAGASGELFF. The whole variable domain, remainder taken from reference TRBV5-6 and TRBJ2-2, is DAGVTQSPTHLIKTRGQQVTLRCSPKSGHDTVSWYQQALGQGPQFIFQYYEEEERQRGNFPDRFSGHQFPNYSSELNVNALLLGDSALYLCASSLVAGASGELFFGEGSRLTVL.

The J gene is TRBJ1-2, the V gene TRBV16; D call uncertain. The CDR3 has 15 residues. The germline V and J ends were trimmed by 3 bases and 3 bases, with 14 bases remaining between them. From germline, CDR1 is KGHSY and CDR2 FQNENV. In DNA, the CDR3 is TGTGCCAGCAGCCATACTCCCATCAGCCACTATGGCTACACCTTC. It translates to CASSHTPISHYGYTF. Variable domain in full (rest from reference TRBV16 and TRBJ1-2): GEEVAQTPKHLVRGEGQKAKLYCAPIKGHSYVFWYQQVLKNEFKFLISFQNENVFDETGMPKERFSAKCLPNSPCSLEIQATKLEDSAVYFCASSHTPISHYGYTFGSGTRLTVV.

V gene TRBV29-1 combines with J gene TRBJ1-2, with 7 positions matching TRBD1. The V segment lost 3 bases and the J segment 6 bases; nucleotides outside the gene matches: 7. Germline lookup yields CDR1 SQVTM and CDR2 ANQGSEA. The CDR3 has 13 residues. CDR3 amino acids: CSVDVTGTHGYTF. In nucleotides, the CDR3 is TGCAGCGTTGACGTGACAGGGACCCATGGCTACACCTTC.